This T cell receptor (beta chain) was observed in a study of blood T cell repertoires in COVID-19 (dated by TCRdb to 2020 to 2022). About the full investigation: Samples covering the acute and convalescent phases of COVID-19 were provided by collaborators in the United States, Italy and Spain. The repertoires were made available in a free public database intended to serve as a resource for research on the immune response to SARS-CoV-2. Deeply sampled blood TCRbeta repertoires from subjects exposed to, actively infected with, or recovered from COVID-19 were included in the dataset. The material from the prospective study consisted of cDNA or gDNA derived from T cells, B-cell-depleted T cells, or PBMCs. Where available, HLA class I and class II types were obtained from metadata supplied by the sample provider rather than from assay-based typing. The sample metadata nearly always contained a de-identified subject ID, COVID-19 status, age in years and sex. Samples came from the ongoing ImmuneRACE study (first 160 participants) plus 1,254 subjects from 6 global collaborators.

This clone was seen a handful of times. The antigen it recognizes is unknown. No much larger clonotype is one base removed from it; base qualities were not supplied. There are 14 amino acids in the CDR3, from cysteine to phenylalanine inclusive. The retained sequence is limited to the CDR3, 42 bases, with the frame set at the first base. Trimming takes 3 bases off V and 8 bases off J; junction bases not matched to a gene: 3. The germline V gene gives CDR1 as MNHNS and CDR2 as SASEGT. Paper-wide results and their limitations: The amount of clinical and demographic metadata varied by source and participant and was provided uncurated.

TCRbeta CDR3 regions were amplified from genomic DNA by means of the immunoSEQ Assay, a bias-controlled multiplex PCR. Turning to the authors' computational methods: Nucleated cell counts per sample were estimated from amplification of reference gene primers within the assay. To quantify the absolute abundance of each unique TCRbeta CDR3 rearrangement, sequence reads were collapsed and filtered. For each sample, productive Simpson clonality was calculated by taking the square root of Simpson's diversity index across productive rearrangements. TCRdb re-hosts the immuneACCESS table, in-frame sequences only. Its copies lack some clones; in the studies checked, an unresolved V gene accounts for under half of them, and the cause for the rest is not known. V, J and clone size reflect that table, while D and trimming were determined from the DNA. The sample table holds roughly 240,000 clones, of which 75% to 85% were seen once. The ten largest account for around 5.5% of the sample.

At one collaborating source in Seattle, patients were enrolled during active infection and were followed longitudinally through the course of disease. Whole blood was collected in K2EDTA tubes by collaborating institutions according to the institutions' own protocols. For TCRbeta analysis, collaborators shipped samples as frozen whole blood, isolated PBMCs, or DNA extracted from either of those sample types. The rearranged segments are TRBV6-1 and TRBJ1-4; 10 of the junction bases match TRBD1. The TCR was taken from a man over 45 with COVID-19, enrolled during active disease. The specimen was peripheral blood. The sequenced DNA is TGTGCCAGCAGTGAGGGACAGGGGAGGGAAAAACTGTTTTTT. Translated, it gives CASSEGQGREKLFF.